This T cell receptor (beta chain) was captured in a study of post-analysis software for immune sequencing data. Background on the study: The courses of disease that were included comprised relapsing-remitting, secondary progressive and progressive-relapsing multiple sclerosis. The study, taken as a whole, reports: Compared against controls, patients with multiple sclerosis displayed significantly lower normalized Chao1 diversity. By F measure, strong co-clustering occurred among samples prepared in the same batch. Relative to controls, patients had about five TRBV segments at higher frequency, with TRBV5-6, TRBV5-1 and TRBV20-1 among these.

The CDR3 has 12 residues. Trimming pared 5 bases from V and 7 bases from J, leaving 8 bases between. This clonotype was seen repeatedly, ten times or more. The antigen is not known. The library was made from cDNA and included unique molecular identifiers. Starting from about 0.98 to 11 million T cells, the study yielded about 540,000 cDNA molecules. One entry per CDR3 protein, called by TCRdb with MiXCR from the PCR reads. The data show approximately 250,000 distinct CDR3 sequences, about 40% seen once. The specimen was blood. The chain joins TRBV12-3 or TRBV12-4 to TRBJ1-4; D is uncertain. This clonotype was obtained from a girl aged 5-17 years with multiple sclerosis. Here the CDR3 reads CASSRRSEKLFF. CDR3 nucleotide sequence: TGTGCCAGCAGTCGGCGGAGTGAAAAACTGTTTTTT.